These 27 T cell receptor beta chains were sequenced from one sample in a study of graft-versus-host responses after intestinal transplantation. These receptors lack a known antigen. Libraries were prepared by immunoSEQ multiplex PCR; TCRdb keeps only in-frame clonotypes and omits some of them. The repertoire includes 95,000 to 110,000 clones, 80% to 90% of them detected once, and less than 0.85% sits in the top ten. Material: unstimulated CD4+ T cells sorted from spleen or lymph node cells, obtained before transplant. These receptors came from a human donor who was the organ donor for an intestinal transplant.

This clone showed up just once. The V and J genes are TRBV19 and TRBJ1-1, with D hard to call. V was trimmed by 2 bases and J by 2 bases, leaving 18 bases between them. Germline V gene data show CDR1 as LNHDA and CDR2 as SQIVND (reference sequence). This CDR3 region has 17 residues. CDR3 in DNA: TGTGCCAGTAGTATACGGGCCAGGTTATTTTTCAACACTGAAGCTTTCTTT. Translated, it gives CASSIRARLFFNTEAFF.

As to this clone: Other DNA sequences in this sample translate to the same CDR3. CDR3 region: CASRPGGSYNSPLHF. CDR3 sequence (DNA): TGTGCCAGCAGGCCAGGGGGGTCCTATAATTCACCCCTCCACTTT. The chain couples TRBV6-5 to TRBJ1-6; the match to TRBD1 covers 7 bases. The germline CDR1 and CDR2 sequences are MNHEY and SVGAGI. This CDR3 contains 15 residues. The J segment lost 1 base and the V segment lost 6 bases, leaving 3 bases of the junction unmatched.

The chain carries TRBV7-2 and TRBJ2-1; no reliable D call. Germline V gene lookup returns CDR1 SGHTA and CDR2 FQGNSA. Trimming removed 1 base from V and 8 bases from J, with 15 bases in between. The CDR3 extends over 15 amino acids. The CDR3 DNA reads TGTGCCAGCAGCTTAGTGGGCCGTACTCGCGATGAGCAGTTCTTC. This codes for CASSLVGRTRDEQFF.

The chain employs TRBV5-1 and TRBJ1-1; unclear D gene. The CDR3 has 15 amino acids. Germline V gives CDR1 SGHRS, CDR2 YFSETQ. Between the trimmed V and J ends, which lost 1 base and 1 base, there was a span of 11 bases. CDR3 loop: CASSLTGSKNTEAFF. CDR3 nucleotide sequence: TGCGCCAGCAGCTTGACCGGGTCAAAGAACACTGAAGCTTTCTTT.

The chain employs TRBV11-3 and TRBJ1-3, with D possibly matching TRBD1 (5 bases). Germline V lookup: CDR1 SGHNT, CDR2 YENEEA. V was pared by 0 bases and J by 3 bases, with 12 bases between. This CDR3 is built from 16 residues. This chain's CDR3 is CASSLEGWGGGNTIYF. The CDR3 DNA reads TGTGCCAGCAGCTTAGAGGGATGGGGGGGTGGAAACACCATATATTTT.

Here the CDR3 DNA reads TGCGCCAGCAGCTTGGACCTGCAGGGGCCCATATATTTT. Its translation: CASSLDLQGPIYF. V gene TRBV5-1 combines with J gene TRBJ1-3; D might be TRBD1 (6 bases). Per the germline V gene, CDR1 is SGHRS and CDR2 is YFSETQ. V lost 0 bases and J 11 bases, leaving 12 bases between the germline ends. The CDR3 extends over 13 amino acids.

This clone appeared a single time. The chain joins TRBV6-4 to TRBJ1-2; D gene unclear. The CDR3 contains 11 residues. Deletions cut 5 bases from V and 7 bases from J, with 8 bases between. Per the germline V gene, CDR1 is MRHNA and CDR2 is SNTAGT. The CDR3 DNA reads as TGTGCCAGCAGTCCCCGGGGTGGCTACACCTTC. This gives the protein CASSPRGGYTF.

Only a few counts were recorded for this clone. This chain joins TRBV7-9 and TRBJ1-4; D perhaps matches TRBD1 (6 bases). The V end lost 5 bases, the J end lost 8 bases, and 18 bases lay between the germline ends. This CDR3 is built from 15 residues. CDR1 and CDR2 from the germline V gene are SEHNR and FQNEAQ (reference sequence). In DNA, the CDR3 is TGTGCCAGCAGCACAGGACGGGACAAAGGGGAAAAACTGTTTTTT. Its protein product is CASSTGRDKGEKLFF.

This clone has just a few counts. J is TRBJ1-3 and V is TRBV19, with D perhaps matching TRBD1 (5 bases). The CDR3 totals 16 residues. Germline CDR1 is LNHDA and CDR2 is SQIVND (reference sequence). The V and J ends lost 6 bases and 2 bases respectively, with 17 bases between them. CDR3 nucleotides: TGTGCCAGTAGGGACCCTCGAGGGGAAGCTGGAAACACCATATATTTT. This codes for CASRDPRGEAGNTIYF.

The chain recombines TRBV6-1 with TRBJ2-7; D is possibly TRBD1 (6 bases). The CDR3 runs to 14 residues. Germline V gene data show CDR1 as MNHNS and CDR2 as SASEGT. The V gene lost 5 bases and the J gene lost 2 bases, with 13 bases spanning the gap. CDR3 bases: TGTGCCAGCAGTCGAAGGGGGTTTCCCTACGAGCAGTACTTC. Residues: CASSRRGFPYEQYF.

The gene calls are TRBV4-1 and TRBJ1-6, with D tentatively TRBD1 (6 bases). The ends were cut back, 4 bases at V and 7 bases at J, with 11 bases in the middle. Germline loops: CDR1 MGHRA, CDR2 YSYEKL. This CDR3 comprises 14 residues. CDR3 in DNA: TGCGCCAGCAGCCCACAGGGTCAAAATTCACCCCTCCACTTT. Amino acids: CASSPQGQNSPLHF.

This chain's CDR3 is CAISKTSGGAKETQYF. Here the CDR3 DNA reads TGTGCCATCAGCAAGACTAGCGGGGGGGCCAAAGAGACCCAGTACTTC. This sequence joins TRBV10-3 and TRBJ2-5; 14 positions agree with TRBD2. After removal of 6 bases from V and 3 bases from J, the junction contained 6 bases not matched to a gene. CDR1 is ENHRY and CDR2 is SYGVKD in the germline V gene. CDR3 length: 16 amino acids.

In regard to this clone: The same CDR3 is also encoded by other DNA sequences in this sample. The rearrangement uses TRBV5-4 and TRBJ2-5, with D hard to call. Germline lookup yields CDR1 SGHNT and CDR2 YYREEE (reference sequence). V was shortened by 3 bases and J by 9 bases, with 15 bases between the two germline ends. The CDR3 extends over 13 amino acids. CDR3 sequence: CASSWTVGRAQYF. The CDR3 nucleotides read TGTGCCAGCAGCTGGACGGTAGGAAGGGCCCAGTACTTC.

The chain employs TRBV5-4 and TRBJ1-2, with a possible D match to TRBD1 (6 bases). The CDR3 runs 14 residues. Germline assignment: CDR1 SGHNT and CDR2 YYREEE (reference sequence). Trimming stripped 0 bases from V and 4 bases from J, with 10 bases between. The CDR3 region has the DNA TGTGCCAGCAGCTTGGCCGGACAGCTCTATGGCTACACCTTC. Its translation is CASSLAGQLYGYTF.

Concerning this clone: Other DNA sequences in this specimen translate into the identical CDR3. This rearrangement joins TRBV2 to TRBJ2-4, with D possibly matching TRBD2 (5 bases). The CDR3 spans 15 residues. V was cut by 0 bases and J by 1 base, with 7 bases left in between. In germline, CDR1 is SNHLY, CDR2 FYNNEI. CDR3 nucleotides: TGTGCCAGCAGTGAAGCTAGAGGGGCCAAAAACATTCAGTACTTC. It specifies CASSEARGAKNIQYF.

In its sample, this clone was seen once. The rearrangement uses TRBV5-1 and TRBJ2-2, with TRBD2 identical over 12 bases. The length of the CDR3 is 17 residues. Germline CDR1 and CDR2: SGHRS and YFSETQ. Unmatched junction bases numbered 8, after V lost 2 bases and J lost 6 bases. CDR3 DNA sequence: TGCGCCAGCAGCTTAACCGTGGGACTAGCGGGTCCCGGGGAGCTGTTTTTT. This gives the protein CASSLTVGLAGPGELFF.

The V gene is TRBV7-8, the J gene TRBJ1-5, with a possible D match to TRBD1 (6 bases). This CDR3 comprises 17 residues. Germline lookup yields CDR1 SGHVS and CDR2 FQNEAQ. Trimming removed 5 bases at V and 1 base at J, with 18 bases between. The CDR3: CASSPPGQGLSNQPQHF. The CDR3 nucleotides read TGTGCCAGCAGCCCGCCGGGACAAGGTTTAAGCAATCAGCCCCAGCATTTT.

This clone was detected once. This chain links TRBV6-5 with TRBJ2-5; D gene uncertain. The CDR3 consists of 12 residues. With 5 bases removed from V and 0 bases from J, the gap between germline ends came to 4 bases. Germline V gives CDR1 MNHEY, CDR2 SVGAGI. CDR3: CASSEYQETQYF. In nucleotides, the CDR3 is TGTGCCAGCAGTGAATACCAAGAGACCCAGTACTTC.

V gene TRBV29-1 combines with J gene TRBJ2-2, with D uncertain. There are 15 residues in the CDR3. Trimming shortened V by 1 base and J by 3 bases, and 12 bases separated the two germline ends. Germline CDR1 reads SQVTM; CDR2 reads ANQGSEA. In nucleotides, the CDR3 is TGCAGCGTTGAAGTGCATAATCGTTACACCGGGGAGCTGTTTTTT. Amino acids: CSVEVHNRYTGELFF.

V and J are TRBV10-3 and TRBJ2-6; 10 bases are a match to TRBD1. V lost 7 bases to trimming and J lost 0 bases; unmatched junction nucleotides: 6. Germline loops: CDR1 ENHRY, CDR2 SYGVKD. The CDR3 covers 17 residues. CDR3 amino acids: CAINPGQGFSGANVLTF. The CDR3 nucleotides read TGTGCCATCAACCCGGGACAGGGGTTCTCTGGGGCCAACGTCCTGACTTTC.

The chain recombines TRBV5-6 with TRBJ1-5; D unclear. Germline V gene lookup returns CDR1 SGHDT and CDR2 YYEEEE. V was cut by 0 bases and J by 2 bases, with 9 bases left in between. There are 15 residues in the CDR3. This CDR3 reads CASSLGQVGNQPQHF. For the CDR3, the DNA is TGTGCCAGCAGCTTGGGGCAGGTGGGCAATCAGCCCCAGCATTTT.

In this sample, this clone turned up a few times. The DNA for the CDR3 is TGCGCCAGCAGCTCGACAGGGGCAGGGGAGACCCAGTACTTC. Protein product: CASSSTGAGETQYF. J is TRBJ2-5 and V is TRBV5-1; 8 nucleotides agree with TRBD1. The J segment lost 5 bases and the V segment lost 3 bases, leaving 6 bases of the junction unmatched. CDR3 length: 14 residues. CDR1 and CDR2 (germline): SGHRS, YFSETQ.

In its sample, this clone was seen once. Compared with germline, one end of the junction differs, possibly owing to a read error. V usage is TRBV27 and J usage is TRBJ1-2; perhaps TRBD1 as D (5 bases). Germline CDR1 and CDR2: MNHEY and SMNVEV (reference sequence). This CDR3 has 17 amino acids. CDR3 region: CASSPGTGPEANYAYTF. Here the CDR3 DNA reads TGTGCCAGCAGCCCAGGGACCGGGCCAGAAGCTAACTATGCCTACACCTTC.

This sequence joins TRBV10-3 and TRBJ2-3, with a tentative D call TRBD2 (6 bases). This CDR3 is 16 amino acids long. Between the trimmed V and J ends, which lost 0 bases and 0 bases, there was a span of 10 bases. Germline V gene data show CDR1 as ENHRY and CDR2 as SYGVKD. This chain's CDR3 is CAISESASASTDTQYF. The CDR3 DNA follows: TGTGCCATCAGTGAGTCGGCTAGCGCAAGCACAGATACGCAGTATTTT.

The V call is TRBV30, the J call TRBJ1-1; D gene ambiguous. V gave up 5 bases and J gave up 0 bases, with 16 bases separating them. This CDR3 contains 15 residues. Germline-derived CDR1 and CDR2 are GTSNPN and SVGIG (reference sequence). In DNA, the CDR3 is TGTGCCTGGTCCAAGGAAGGGATTCTGAACACTGAAGCTTTCTTT. Its protein product is CAWSKEGILNTEAFF. The variable domain in full, completed from reference TRBV30 and TRBJ1-1, reads SQTIHQWPATLVQPVGSPLSLECTVEGTSNPNLYWYRQAAGRGLQLLFYSVGIGQISSEVPQNLSASRPQDRQFILSSKKLLLSDSGFYLCAWSKEGILNTEAFFGQGTRLTVV.

The chain couples TRBV7-9 to TRBJ1-2, with D possibly matching TRBD1 (5 bases). V was shortened by 1 base and J by 7 bases, with 16 bases between the two germline ends. This CDR3 is 15 amino acids long. Germline assignment: CDR1 SEHNR and CDR2 FQNEAQ (reference sequence). The DNA for the CDR3 is TGTGCCAGCAGCTTAGTCATGACCAGGGAGATTGGCTACACCTTC. This sequence encodes CASSLVMTREIGYTF.

The chain joins TRBV6-6 to TRBJ2-7; 9 bases are shared with TRBD2. The CDR3 is made up of 15 amino acids. V lost 7 bases and J lost 5; bases outside the gene matches: 12. Germline CDR1 is MNHNY and CDR2 is SVGAGI (reference sequence). CDR3 loop: CASTHPAGGINEQYF. The CDR3, as DNA: TGTGCCAGCACCCACCCAGCGGGAGGAATCAACGAGCAGTACTTC.